This TCR beta chain is drawn from a study of blood T cell repertoires in COVID-19. This clone was detected only once. The table came from immunoSEQ multiplex PCR; TCRdb's copy has only in-frame clones and leaves some out. The sample contains about 37,000 clones, about nine tenths of which appear only once. The source is a human donor in a cohort sampled during active COVID-19. The sequenced sample was peripheral blood.

CDR3 loop: CASGLVRGQGPTGELFF. The DNA of the CDR3 is TGTGCTAGTGGTTTGGTTAGGGGACAGGGCCCCACCGGGGAGCTGTTTTTT. The chain employs TRBV12-5 and TRBJ2-2; 9 bases are shared with TRBD1. V lost 0 bases to trimming and J lost 4 bases; unmatched junction nucleotides: 6. This CDR3 is built from 17 residues. CDR1 and CDR2 from the germline V gene are LGHNT and FRNRAP. Full variable domain (rest looked up from reference TRBV12-5 and TRBJ2-2): DARVTQTPRHKVTEMGQEVTMRCQPILGHNTVFWYRQTMMQGLELLAYFRNRAPLDDSGMPKDRFSAEMPDATLATLKIQPSEPRDSAVYFCASGLVRGQGPTGELFFGEGSRLTVL.